This T cell receptor beta chain was documented in a study of cytomegalovirus exposure and HLA in healthy donors. Study context: Among some 400 genotyped donors, around 82% fell in the Caucasian-associated ancestry cluster.

A multiplex PCR was run with 60 Vbeta primers and 13 Jbeta primers. The table came from immunoSEQ multiplex PCR; TCRdb's copy has only in-frame clones and leaves some out. The sample lists over 150,000 clones; roughly four fifths were seen once. The sequenced sample was PBMCs. The sequence was obtained from a man between 18 and 35 years old in good health and CMV-seronegative.

The CDR3 bases are TGTGCCATCAGTGAAGCGGGGGAAGGTCTAGATACGCAGTATTTT. Protein: CAISEAGEGLDTQYF. The chain links TRBV10-3 to TRBJ2-3, with 8 positions matching TRBD2. Trimming cost V 3 bases and J 5 bases; bases outside gene matches: 7. Germline V gene lookup returns CDR1 ENHRY and CDR2 SYGVKD. The CDR3 sequence is 15 residues long.